What follows are 18 T cell receptor beta chains derived from one specimen sequenced in a study of cytomegalovirus exposure and HLA in healthy donors. Primers included in the PCR were 60 Vbeta and 13 Jbeta primers. Libraries were prepared by immunoSEQ multiplex PCR; TCRdb keeps only in-frame clonotypes and omits some of them. The table includes some 97,000 clones, 75% to 85% detected once. The sample comprised PBMCs. The receptors derive from a young woman in good health and CMV-seronegative.

The chain is built from TRBV28 and TRBJ2-7; 12 bases fit TRBD2. There are 14 residues in the CDR3. V dropped 7 bases and J dropped 2; count of bases not matched to a gene: 3. From germline, CDR1 is MDHEN and CDR2 SYDVKM. The CDR3: CASTGLAGPYEQYF. As DNA, the CDR3 is TGTGCCAGCACCGGACTAGCGGGGCCCTACGAGCAGTACTTC.

The rearrangement uses TRBV4-1 and TRBJ2-7; 9 bases are a match to TRBD1. This CDR3 region has 14 residues. After removal of 1 base from V and 2 bases from J, the junction contained 0 bases not matched to a gene. Germline V gene data show CDR1 as MGHRA and CDR2 as YSYEKL. The CDR3: CASSQGDRAYEQYF. For the CDR3, the DNA is TGCGCCAGCAGCCAAGGGGACAGGGCCTACGAGCAGTACTTC.

The chain carries TRBV4-3 and TRBJ2-3; 8 bases align to TRBD1. Germline loops: CDR1 LGHNA, CDR2 YSLEER. CDR3 length equals 13 residues. Trimming at V came to 4 bases and at J to 4 bases, leaving 1 base not matched to a gene. CDR3 DNA sequence: TGCGCCAGCAGCCCACAGGGGGCAGATACGCAGTATTTT. This translates into CASSPQGADTQYF.

This rearrangement joins TRBV21-1 to TRBJ2-5; no check of the table's D call, TRBD2, against the DNA was made. TRBV21-1 is labeled a pseudogene. CDR3 size: 16 residues. The CDR3 DNA reads as TGTGCCAGCAGCTCGGGGATGGTGGTACGCCAAGAGACCCAGTACTTC. Protein sequence: CASSSGMVVRQETQYF.

The CDR3 loop is CASSLVIPAVTDTQYF. In nucleotides, the CDR3 is TGTGCCAGCAGCTTAGTGATTCCAGCGGTCACAGATACGCAGTATTTT. V usage is TRBV7-9 and J usage is TRBJ2-3; possible D gene TRBD2, 5 bases. V lost 1 base and J lost 2, with 13 bases in between. Germline V gives CDR1 SEHNR, CDR2 FQNEAQ (reference sequence). The CDR3 runs 16 residues.

This chain links TRBV27 with TRBJ2-5; 11 bases match TRBD2. The end of the DNA aligns better with TRBJ2-7, so the J call may be wrong. Germline CDR1 MNHEY, CDR2 SMNVEV (reference sequence). The CDR3 is 15 amino acids. CDR3 in amino acids: CASRPLAGETYEQYF. As DNA, the CDR3 is TGTGCCAGCAGACCACTAGCGGGAGAGACCTACGAGCAGTACTTC.

The J gene is TRBJ2-7, the V gene TRBV11-2; 7 bases match TRBD2. Germline CDR1 and CDR2: SGHAT and FQNNGV. This CDR3 is built from 16 residues. Trimming removed 0 bases from V and 4 bases from J; junction bases left unmatched: 9. CDR3 sequence reads: CASSLDLGGGIYEQYF. The CDR3 DNA reads as TGTGCCAGCAGCTTAGATCTCGGCGGGGGTATATACGAGCAGTACTTC.

This clone turned up a few times. This sequence joins TRBV7-2 and TRBJ1-1; 7 bases align to TRBD1. Germline V gene lookup returns CDR1 SGHTA and CDR2 FQGNSA. J was trimmed by 8 bases and V by 5 bases; bases with no gene match: 14. The CDR3 totals 15 residues. The CDR3 loop reads CASSQQPRQGAEAFF. For the CDR3, the DNA is TGTGCCAGCAGCCAGCAACCCCGACAGGGCGCCGAAGCTTTCTTT.

The V and J genes are TRBV6-1 and TRBJ2-7, with TRBD1 identical over 7 bases. V was clipped by 8 bases and J by 6 bases; unmatched bases: 10. The germline gives CDR1 MNHNS, CDR2 SASEGT. The CDR3 contains 13 residues. The CDR3 DNA sequence: TGTGCCAGCGGTGCTGTAAGGGACAGCGAGCAGTACTTC. This codes for CASGAVRDSEQYF.

V and J are TRBV19 and TRBJ2-7; 7 bases agree with TRBD1. Per germline, CDR1 LNHDA and CDR2 SQIVND (reference sequence). V lost 7 bases, J lost 2 bases, and 17 bases stayed unmatched. The CDR3 extends over 17 amino acids. CDR3 DNA: TGTGCCAGTACCGTTCTCCCTAAAACGACAGGGACCTACGAGCAGTACTTC. Amino acids: CASTVLPKTTGTYEQYF.

The V and J genes are TRBV7-9 and TRBJ2-5; 9 positions match TRBD1. The CDR3 contains 16 residues. V shed 5 bases, J shed 6 bases, and the junction held 13 bases outside the gene matches. Germline V gives CDR1 SEHNR, CDR2 FQNEAQ (reference sequence). The CDR3 DNA follows: TGTGCCAGCAGCCCAGGGGACAGGGAGACTAAAAAGACCCAGTACTTC. Encoded protein: CASSPGDRETKKTQYF.

V usage is TRBV7-3 and J usage is TRBJ1-1; weak D call: TRBD1 (5 bases). CDR3 length: 13 residues. The germline V gene encodes CDR1 SGHTA and CDR2 FQGTGA. V lost 2 bases and J 12 bases, leaving 16 bases between the germline ends. In DNA form, the CDR3 reads TGTGCCAGCAGCTTAGGTGATAGGACAAAAACTTTCTTT. Amino acid sequence: CASSLGDRTKTFF.

DNA for the CDR3: TGTGCCAGCAGCTTTGGGAGGAACACTGAAGCTTTCTTT. The encoded protein is CASSFGRNTEAFF. This chain uses TRBV7-3 with TRBJ1-1, with unresolved D. The V gene lost 3 bases and the J gene lost 1 base, with 6 bases spanning the gap. CDR1 SGHTA and CDR2 FQGTGA come from the germline V gene. This CDR3 spans 13 amino acids.

This clone was seen just once. The V call is TRBV11-2, the J call TRBJ1-5; D gene unclear. The CDR3 consists of 15 residues. The germline CDR1 and CDR2 sequences are SGHAT and FQNNGV. V was cut by 6 bases and J by 5 bases, with 17 bases left in between. The CDR3 DNA reads TGTGCCAGCAGTCAAAGCGGGGTATTTGATCAGCCCCAGCATTTT. This codes for CASSQSGVFDQPQHF.

The chain has TRBV5-5 and TRBJ1-4; unclear D gene. CDR3 length: 14 residues. In germline, CDR1 is SGHKS, CDR2 YYEKEE (reference sequence). V dropped 0 bases and J dropped 6 bases, with 9 bases sitting between them. The CDR3 sequence: CASSLGAYDEKLFF. CDR3 DNA sequence: TGTGCCAGCAGCTTGGGGGCCTATGATGAAAAACTGTTTTTT. Based on the CDR3 plus reference TRBV5-5 and TRBJ1-4, the full variable domain is DAGVTQSPTHLIKTRGQQVTLRCSPISGHKSVSWYQQVLGQGPQFIFQYYEKEERGRGNFPDRFSARQFPNYSSELNVNALLLGDSALYLCASSLGAYDEKLFFGSGTQLSVL.

The J gene is TRBJ1-5, the V gene TRBV18; TRBD1 is a possible D gene (6 bases). In germline, CDR1 is KGHSH, CDR2 LQKENI. There are 17 residues in the CDR3. Trimming pared 6 bases from V and 0 bases from J, leaving 18 bases between. CDR3 residues: CASSPTGGPYSNQPQHF. The DNA for the CDR3 is TGTGCCAGCTCCCCCACGGGGGGGCCCTATAGCAATCAGCCCCAGCATTTT.

Concerning this clone itself: The sample has other DNA sequences that encode this CDR3 too. The genes are TRBV10-3 and TRBJ1-6; a possible D gene is TRBD1 (5 bases). The CDR3 consists of 16 residues. V lost 0 bases and J lost 6, with 12 bases in between. From germline, CDR1 is ENHRY and CDR2 SYGVKD. CDR3 in amino acids: CAISESNGALNSPLHF. CDR3 sequence (DNA): TGTGCCATCAGTGAGTCGAATGGGGCCCTTAATTCACCCCTCCACTTT.

The V gene is TRBV7-9, the J gene TRBJ1-3; 7 nucleotides match TRBD1. This CDR3 comprises 17 residues. Trimming took 5 bases from V and 0 from J; bases not matched to a gene: 10. Germline assignment: CDR1 SEHNR and CDR2 FQNEAQ (reference sequence). The CDR3 DNA is TGTGCCAGCAGCCCCCGGGACAGACCCAACTCTGGAAACACCATATATTTT. Its protein is CASSPRDRPNSGNTIYF.